This T cell receptor (beta chain) stems from a study of T cells in Graves' hyperthyroidism and ophthalmopathy. Diagnosis relied on clinical symptoms, serum thyroxine and TRAb, thyroid ultrasound and orbital computed tomography. The blood was taken when hyperthyroidism was first diagnosed, before any ophthalmopathy symptoms showed up. Germline V gene lookup returns CDR1 MNHNS and CDR2 SASEGT. The ends were cut back, 5 bases at V and 0 bases at J, with 15 bases in the middle. The CDR3 has 16 residues. Researchers took RNA transcripts and amplified the TCR beta CDR3 regions from them. Primed by the HTBI set, a first-round RT-PCR was run on the TCR CDR3. TCRdb reprocessed the multiplex PCR reads with MiXCR, giving one entry per CDR3 protein. Found here are under 750,000 distinct CDR3 sequences, about 19% of them singletons; the top ten hold approximately 15%.

This receptor was obtained from a woman in her 50s with Graves' hyperthyroidism that later progressed to Graves' ophthalmopathy. Sequencing was carried out using blood. The chain carries TRBV6-1 and TRBJ2-3, with D possibly TRBD2 on 5 matching bases. The CDR3 loop is CASSNRRGPSTDTQYF. The CDR3 coding sequence is TGTGCCAGCAGTAACCGACGAGGGCCTAGCACAGATACGCAGTATTTT.